This TCR beta chain was sequenced in a study of blood T cell repertoires in COVID-19. For the study at large: Sites across the United States, Italy and Spain contributed samples from acute and convalescent COVID-19. The analysed material was cDNA or gDNA that came from T cells, B-cell-depleted T cells, or PBMCs.

Germline CDR1 reads LGHNT; CDR2 reads FRNRAP. The CDR3 totals 18 residues. Trimming cost V 6 bases and J 2 bases, with 23 bases left between them. Original processing methods: Amplification with reference gene primers provided the estimates of nucleated cell counts. Produced via immunoSEQ multiplex PCR; TCRdb's table is partial and in-frame only. The V and J calls and the clone size are those of that table, but D and trimming were determined from the DNA. This sample yields under 110,000 clones, of which roughly 80% are seen a single time; around 15% belongs to the top ten. The sequenced sample consisted of peripheral blood. This sequence originates from a woman in her sixties with acute or convalescent COVID-19. This chain connects TRBV12-5 to TRBJ1-5; possibly TRBD1 for D (5 bases). The CDR3 DNA reads as TGTGCTAGTGGCCCAGGACGGGGGAGGTCTTTGGGCAATCAGCCCCAGCATTTT. Its protein product is CASGPGRGRSLGNQPQHF.